The T cell receptor beta chain under discussion was sequenced for a study of CD8 T cells in ankylosing spondylitis. TCR beta libraries were made by quantitative 5'-RACE with molecular barcodes. TCRdb fed the 5' RACE reads into MiXCR, producing one record per CDR3 protein. The profile covers 80,000 to 100,000 distinct CDR3 sequences, with about 9% appearing a single time and just over 5% taken by the ten largest. Notes on the study in general: Clones that were linked to disease were CD8+ and were relatively rare in peripheral blood. Reportedly, disease-linked clones are significantly enriched in ankylosing spondylitis patients' matched synovial fluid.

This clonotype was picked up a small number of times. No antigen is known for it. V lost 3 bases and J lost 8, with 14 bases in between. The germline V gene encodes CDR1 SGHAT and CDR2 FQNNGV. This CDR3 has 14 amino acids. The source is a male donor with ankylosing spondylitis or in good health (not recorded which). The chain combines TRBV11-2 with TRBJ2-1; possibly TRBD1 for D (6 bases). The sample consisted of blood, either unsorted or a sorted T cell fraction (not recorded which). The CDR3 reads CASSFPGQTDEQFF. For the CDR3, the DNA is TGTGCCAGCAGCTTCCCAGGACAGACCGATGAGCAGTTCTTC.